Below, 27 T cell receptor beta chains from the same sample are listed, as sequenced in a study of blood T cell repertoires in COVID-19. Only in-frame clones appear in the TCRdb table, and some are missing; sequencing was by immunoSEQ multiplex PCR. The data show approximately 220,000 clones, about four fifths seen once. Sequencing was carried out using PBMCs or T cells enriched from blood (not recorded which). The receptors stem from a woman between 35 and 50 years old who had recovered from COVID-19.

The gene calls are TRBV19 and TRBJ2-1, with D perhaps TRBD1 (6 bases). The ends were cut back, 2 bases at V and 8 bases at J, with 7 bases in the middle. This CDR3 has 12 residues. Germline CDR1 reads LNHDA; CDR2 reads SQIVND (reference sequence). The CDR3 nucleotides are TGTGCCAGTAGTATATCAGGGGATGAGCAGTTCTTC. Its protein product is CASSISGDEQFF.

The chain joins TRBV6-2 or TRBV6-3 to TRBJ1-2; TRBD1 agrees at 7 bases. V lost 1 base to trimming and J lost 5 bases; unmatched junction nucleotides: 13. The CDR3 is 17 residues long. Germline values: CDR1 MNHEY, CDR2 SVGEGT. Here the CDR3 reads CASSYYERQGVWYGYTF. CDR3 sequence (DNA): TGTGCCAGCAGTTACTACGAGCGACAGGGAGTATGGTATGGCTACACCTTC.

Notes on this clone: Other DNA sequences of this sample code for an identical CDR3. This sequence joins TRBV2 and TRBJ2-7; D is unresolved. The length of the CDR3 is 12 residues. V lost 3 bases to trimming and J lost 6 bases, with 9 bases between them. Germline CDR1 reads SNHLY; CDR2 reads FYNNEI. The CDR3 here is CASSEGRGEQYV. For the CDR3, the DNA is TGTGCCAGCAGTGAGGGTCGAGGCGAGCAGTACGTC.

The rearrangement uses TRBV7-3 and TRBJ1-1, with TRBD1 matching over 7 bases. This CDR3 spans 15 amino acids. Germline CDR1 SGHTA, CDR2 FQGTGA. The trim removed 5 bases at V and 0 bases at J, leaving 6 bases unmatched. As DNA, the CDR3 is TGTGCCAGCAGCACGGACAGGTTGGTGAACACTGAAGCTTTCTTT. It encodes CASSTDRLVNTEAFF. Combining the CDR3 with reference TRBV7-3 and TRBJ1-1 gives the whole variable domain GAGVSQTPSNKVTEKGKYVELRCDPISGHTALYWYRQSLGQGPEFLIYFQGTGAADDSGLPNDRFFAVRPEGSVSTLKIQRTERGDSAVYLCASSTDRLVNTEAFFGQGTRLTVV.

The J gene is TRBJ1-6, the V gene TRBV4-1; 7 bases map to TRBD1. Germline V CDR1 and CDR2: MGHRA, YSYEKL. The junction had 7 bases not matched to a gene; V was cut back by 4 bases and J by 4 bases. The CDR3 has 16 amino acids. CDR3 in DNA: TGCGCCAGCAGCCTCTTTCCGGGACAGTATAATTCACCCCTCCACTTT. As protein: CASSLFPGQYNSPLHF.

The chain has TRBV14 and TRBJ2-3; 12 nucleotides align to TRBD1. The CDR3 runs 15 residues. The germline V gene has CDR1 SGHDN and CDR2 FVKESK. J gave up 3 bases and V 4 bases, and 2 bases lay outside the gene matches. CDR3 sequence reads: CASSRDRGLTDTQYF. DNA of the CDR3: TGTGCCAGCAGCCGGGACAGGGGGCTTACAGATACGCAGTATTTT.

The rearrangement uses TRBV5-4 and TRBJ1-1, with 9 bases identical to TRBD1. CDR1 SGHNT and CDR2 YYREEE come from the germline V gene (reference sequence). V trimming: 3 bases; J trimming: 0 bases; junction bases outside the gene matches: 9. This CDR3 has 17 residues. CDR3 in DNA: TGTGCCAGCAGCTCCGTCCCGGGACAGGGAATGAACACTGAAGCTTTCTTT. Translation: CASSSVPGQGMNTEAFF.

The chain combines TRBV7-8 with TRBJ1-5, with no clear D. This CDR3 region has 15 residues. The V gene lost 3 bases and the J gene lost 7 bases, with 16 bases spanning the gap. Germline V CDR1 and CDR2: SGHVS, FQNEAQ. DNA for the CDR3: TGTGCCAGCAGCTTCGGCACTAACCTTGGACAGCCCCAGCATTTT. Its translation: CASSFGTNLGQPQHF.

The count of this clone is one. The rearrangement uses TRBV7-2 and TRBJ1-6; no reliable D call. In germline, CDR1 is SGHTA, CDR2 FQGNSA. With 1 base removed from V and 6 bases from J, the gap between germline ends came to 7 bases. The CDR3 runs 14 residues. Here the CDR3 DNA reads TGTGCCAGCAGCTTAGTTGGCCCTAATTCACCCCTCCACTTT. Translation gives CASSLVGPNSPLHF. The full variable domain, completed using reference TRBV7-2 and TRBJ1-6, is GAGVSQSPSNKVTEKGKDVELRCDPISGHTALYWYRQSLGQGLEFLIYFQGNSAPDKSGLPSDRFSAERTGGSVSTLTIQRTQQEDSAVYLCASSLVGPNSPLHFGNGTRLTVT.

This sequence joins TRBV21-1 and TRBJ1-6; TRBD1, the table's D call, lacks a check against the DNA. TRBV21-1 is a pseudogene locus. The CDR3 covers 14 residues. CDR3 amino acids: CASILSGDNSPLHF. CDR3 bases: TGTGCCAGCATCCTTTCAGGGGATAATTCACCCCTCCACTTT.

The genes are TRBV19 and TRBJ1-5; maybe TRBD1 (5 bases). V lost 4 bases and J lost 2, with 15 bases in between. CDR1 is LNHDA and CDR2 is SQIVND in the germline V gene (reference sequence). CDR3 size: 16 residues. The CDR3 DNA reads TGTGCCAGTAGTACTTACCCACAGGCCCGCAATCAGCCCCAGCATTTT. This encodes CASSTYPQARNQPQHF. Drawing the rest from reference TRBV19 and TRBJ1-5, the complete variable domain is DGGITQSPKYLFRKEGQNVTLSCEQNLNHDAMYWYRQDPGQGLRLIYYSQIVNDFQKGDIAEGYSVSREKKESFPLTVTSAQKNPTAFYLCASSTYPQARNQPQHFGDGTRLSIL.

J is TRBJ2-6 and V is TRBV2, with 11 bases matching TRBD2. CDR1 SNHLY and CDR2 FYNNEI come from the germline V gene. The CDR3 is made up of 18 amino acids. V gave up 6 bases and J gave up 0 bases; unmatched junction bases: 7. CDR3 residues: CASSPGLAVDSGANVLTF. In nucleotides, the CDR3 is TGTGCCAGCAGCCCGGGACTAGCGGTCGACTCTGGGGCCAACGTCCTGACTTTC.

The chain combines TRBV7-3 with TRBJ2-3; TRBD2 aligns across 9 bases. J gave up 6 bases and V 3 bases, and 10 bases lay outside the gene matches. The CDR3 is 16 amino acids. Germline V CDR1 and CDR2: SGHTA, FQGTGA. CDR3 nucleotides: TGTGCCAGCAGCTTCAGACCAGCGGGAGGCGGGGATACGCAGTATTTT. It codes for CASSFRPAGGGDTQYF.

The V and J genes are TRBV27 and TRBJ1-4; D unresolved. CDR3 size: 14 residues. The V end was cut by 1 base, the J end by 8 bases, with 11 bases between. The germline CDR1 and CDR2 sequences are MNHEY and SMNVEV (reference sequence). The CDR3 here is CASSLFWGEEKLFF. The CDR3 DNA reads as TGTGCCAGCAGTTTATTTTGGGGAGAGGAAAAACTGTTTTTT.

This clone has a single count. CDR3 bases: TGTGCCAGCAGCTTAGGCCGGCAGGGGGTGTACGAGCAGTACGTC. Its translation: CASSLGRQGVYEQYV. V usage is TRBV7-2 and J usage is TRBJ2-7, with 7 bases matching TRBD1. The V and J ends lost 1 base and 4 bases, in that order; junction bases with no gene match: 7. This CDR3 comprises 15 residues. Germline V CDR1 and CDR2: SGHTA, FQGNSA.

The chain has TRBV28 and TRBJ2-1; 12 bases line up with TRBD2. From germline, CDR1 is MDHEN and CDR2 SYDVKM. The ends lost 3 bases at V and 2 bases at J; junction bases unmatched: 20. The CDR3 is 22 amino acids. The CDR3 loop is CASSFYSGPRLAGARAYNEQFF. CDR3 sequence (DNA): TGTGCCAGCAGTTTTTATTCCGGACCCCGACTAGCGGGAGCGAGGGCCTACAATGAGCAGTTCTTC.

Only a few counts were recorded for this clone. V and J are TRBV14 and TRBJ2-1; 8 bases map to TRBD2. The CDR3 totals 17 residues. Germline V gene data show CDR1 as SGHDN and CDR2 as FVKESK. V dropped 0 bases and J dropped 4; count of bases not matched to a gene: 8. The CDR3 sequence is CASSQDRAVAGYNEQFF. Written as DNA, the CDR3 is TGTGCCAGCAGCCAAGACAGGGCGGTAGCGGGATACAATGAGCAGTTCTTC.

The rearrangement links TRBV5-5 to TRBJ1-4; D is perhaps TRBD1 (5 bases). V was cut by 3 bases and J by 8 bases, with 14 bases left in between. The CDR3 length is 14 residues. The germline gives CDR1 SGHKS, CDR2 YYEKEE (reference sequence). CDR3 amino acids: CASSSGTSEEKLFF. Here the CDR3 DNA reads TGTGCCAGCAGCTCTGGGACTTCGGAGGAAAAACTGTTTTTT.

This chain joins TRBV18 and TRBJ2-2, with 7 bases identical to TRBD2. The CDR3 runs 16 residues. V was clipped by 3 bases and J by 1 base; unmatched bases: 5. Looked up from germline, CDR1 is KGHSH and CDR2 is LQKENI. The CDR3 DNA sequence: TGTGCCAGCTCACCGGTGGGAGGGAGGAACACCGGGGAGCTGTTTTTT. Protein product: CASSPVGGRNTGELFF.

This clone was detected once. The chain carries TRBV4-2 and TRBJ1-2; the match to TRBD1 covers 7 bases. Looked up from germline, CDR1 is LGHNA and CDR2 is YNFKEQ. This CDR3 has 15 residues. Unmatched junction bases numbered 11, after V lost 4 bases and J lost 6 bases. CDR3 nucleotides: TGTGCCAGCAGCCCATCGACAGGGTGGGAGAATGGCTACACCTTC. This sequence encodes CASSPSTGWENGYTF.

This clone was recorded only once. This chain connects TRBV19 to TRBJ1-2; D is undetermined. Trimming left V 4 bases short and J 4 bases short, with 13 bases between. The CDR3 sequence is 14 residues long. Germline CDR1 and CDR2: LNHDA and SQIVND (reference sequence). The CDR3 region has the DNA TGTGCCAGTAGTACTTTTACCAGACTCTATGGCTACACCTTC. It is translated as CASSTFTRLYGYTF.

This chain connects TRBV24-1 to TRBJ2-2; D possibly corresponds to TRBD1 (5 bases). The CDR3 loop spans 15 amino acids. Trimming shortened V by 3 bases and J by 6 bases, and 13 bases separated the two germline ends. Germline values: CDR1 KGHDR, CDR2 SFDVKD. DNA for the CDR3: TGTGCCACCAGTGATCCCCGGACACCTGCCGGGGAGCTGTTTTTT. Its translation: CATSDPRTPAGELFF.

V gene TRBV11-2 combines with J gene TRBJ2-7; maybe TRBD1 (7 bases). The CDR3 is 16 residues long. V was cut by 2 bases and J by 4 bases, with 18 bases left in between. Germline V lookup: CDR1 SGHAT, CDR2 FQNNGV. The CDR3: CASSLNSWAGGYEQYF. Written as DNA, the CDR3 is TGTGCCAGCAGCTTAAATTCGTGGGCAGGGGGGTACGAGCAGTACTTC.

CDR3 sequence: CASSISGGGGNTIYF. CDR3 bases: TGTGCCAGCAGCATATCCGGGGGAGGCGGAAACACCATATATTTT. V and J are TRBV9 and TRBJ1-3; D may be TRBD1 (5 bases). Germline values: CDR1 SGDLS, CDR2 YYNGEE. With 4 bases removed from V and 4 bases from J, the gap between germline ends came to 15 bases. This CDR3 comprises 15 residues.

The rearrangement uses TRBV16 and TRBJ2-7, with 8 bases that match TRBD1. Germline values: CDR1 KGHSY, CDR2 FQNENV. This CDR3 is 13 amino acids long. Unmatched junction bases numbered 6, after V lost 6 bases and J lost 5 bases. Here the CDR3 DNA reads TGTGCCAGCAGACGGACAGGGACCGACGAGCAGTACTTC. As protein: CASRRTGTDEQYF.

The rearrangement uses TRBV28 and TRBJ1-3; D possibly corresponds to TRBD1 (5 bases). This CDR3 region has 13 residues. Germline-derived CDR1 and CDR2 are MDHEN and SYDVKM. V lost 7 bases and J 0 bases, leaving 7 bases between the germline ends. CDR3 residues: CASIDSSGNTIYF. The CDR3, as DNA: TGTGCCAGCATTGACAGCTCTGGAAACACCATATATTTT.

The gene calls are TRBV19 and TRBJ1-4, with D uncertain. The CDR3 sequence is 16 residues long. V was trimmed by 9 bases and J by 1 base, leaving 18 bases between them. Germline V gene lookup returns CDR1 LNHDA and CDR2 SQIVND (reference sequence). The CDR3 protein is CASASRVPGTNEKLFF. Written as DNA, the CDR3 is TGTGCCAGCGCCTCGAGGGTCCCGGGAACTAATGAAAAACTGTTTTTT. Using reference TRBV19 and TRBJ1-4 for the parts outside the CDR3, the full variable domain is DGGITQSPKYLFRKEGQNVTLSCEQNLNHDAMYWYRQDPGQGLRLIYYSQIVNDFQKGDIAEGYSVSREKKESFPLTVTSAQKNPTAFYLCASASRVPGTNEKLFFGSGTQLSVL.